The subject of this entry is one T cell receptor (beta chain). Antigen unknown. This record comes from a study of T cell repertoires in cytomegalovirus infection. Study in general: Alongside well-studied HLA-B-restricted CMV epitopes, recently identified HLA-C-restricted CMV epitopes were also used.

The germline V gene has CDR1 SNHLY and CDR2 FYNNEI. The V end lost 8 bases, the J end lost 2 bases, and 7 bases lay between the germline ends. The CDR3 has 12 amino acids. Via MiXCR, TCRdb re-called the reads, giving one row per CDR3 protein. The table includes approximately 1,000,000 distinct CDR3 sequences, around 32% detected once. Findings and limits, study-wide: What dominated the ex vivo response were HLA-C-restricted CMV-specific TCR beta clonotypes.

The TCR was taken from a human donor in good health (CMV status not recorded). Some clones in this sample may be carry-over from other donors' samples. The chain recombines TRBV2 with TRBJ2-1; D unclear. The source was cultured CD8+ T cells from PBMCs, collected from culture after CMV antigen stimulation. This chain's CDR3 is CASLSPYNEQFF. CDR3 DNA: TGTGCCAGCTTGTCCCCCTACAATGAGCAGTTCTTC.